This record looks at one T cell receptor beta chain sequence and its context. The second PCR ran about 6 to 11 cycles with a sample-barcoded 5' primer and J-beta primers. Via MiXCR, TCRdb re-called the 5' RACE reads, giving one row per CDR3 protein. The sample includes about 1,600,000 distinct CDR3 sequences, around two fifths of them seen just once. The sample comes from a study of blood T cells in healthy people across ages. CDR3 length: 15 residues. V lost 6 bases and J lost 3; bases outside the gene matches: 6. Germline lookup yields CDR1 SGHTA and CDR2 FQGNSA. The sequencing input was blood. The rearrangement joins TRBV7-2 to TRBJ2-1; TRBD2 matches 9 bases. The receptor's source is a woman in her late teens or twenties in good health. CDR3 coding DNA: TGTGCCAGCAGTTTCCGGACTAGCGACTACAATGAGCAGTTCTTC. Residues: CASSFRTSDYNEQFF.